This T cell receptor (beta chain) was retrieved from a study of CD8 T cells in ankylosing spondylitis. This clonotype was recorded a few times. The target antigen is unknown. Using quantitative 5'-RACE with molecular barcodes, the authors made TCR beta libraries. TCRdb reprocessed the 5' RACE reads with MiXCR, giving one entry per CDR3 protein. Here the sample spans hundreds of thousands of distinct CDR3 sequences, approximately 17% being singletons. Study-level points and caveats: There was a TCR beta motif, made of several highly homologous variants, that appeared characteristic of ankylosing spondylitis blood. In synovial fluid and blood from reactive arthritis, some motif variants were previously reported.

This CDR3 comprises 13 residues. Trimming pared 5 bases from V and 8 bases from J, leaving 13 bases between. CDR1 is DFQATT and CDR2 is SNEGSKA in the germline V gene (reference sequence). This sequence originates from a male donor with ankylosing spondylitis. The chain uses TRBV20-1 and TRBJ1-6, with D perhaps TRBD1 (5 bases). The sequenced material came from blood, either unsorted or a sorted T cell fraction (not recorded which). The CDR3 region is CSAFGWGDSPLHF. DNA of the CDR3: TGCAGTGCTTTCGGGTGGGGGGATTCACCCCTCCACTTT.